The text below deals with one T cell receptor (beta chain). The sample comes from a study of CD8 T cells in Susac syndrome. Random-hexamer reverse transcription was applied to about 0.5 to 1 ug RNA. TCRdb processed the immunoSEQ multiplex PCR reads anew with MiXCR; each CDR3 protein has one entry. Of about 83,000 distinct CDR3 sequences in the sample, about 95% were seen once. The CDR3 spans 17 residues. Germline CDR1 reads SNHLY; CDR2 reads FYNNEI. Trimming pared 4 bases from V and 5 bases from J, leaving 23 bases between. The material sequenced was CD8+ T cells from PBMCs. The chain has TRBV2 and TRBJ2-5, with a possible D match to TRBD2 (6 bases). This sequence originates from a human donor with Susac syndrome. The CDR3 protein is CASSVNSVSGDSETQYF. CDR3 nucleotide sequence: TGTGCCAGCAGTGTGAACTCGGTCTCTGGGGACTCTGAGACCCAGTACTTC.